This is a list of T cell receptor beta chains from one sample in a study of cytomegalovirus exposure and HLA in healthy donors. Clones were sequenced by immunoSEQ multiplex PCR, and TCRdb holds only the in-frame ones, with some missing. The sample has about 190,000 clones; approximately 86% are singletons. The specimen was PBMCs. These receptors originate from a woman aged 25 to 39 in good health and CMV-seronegative. The CDR3 runs from the conserved cysteine through the conserved F or W. Fields, in order: CDR3 protein, CDR3 DNA, D gene, V gene, J gene. A D gene is named only where the DNA matches it firmly.

CASSQEGVRGGYNEQFF	TGTGCCAGCAGCCAAGAGGGCGTGCGGGGGGGCTACAATGAGCAGTTCTTC	TRBD2	TRBV4-2	TRBJ2-1
CASSRNPGGPVTDTQYF	TGTGCCAGCAGCAGAAACCCGGGAGGGCCTGTCACAGATACGCAGTATTTT	TRBD2	TRBV7-3	TRBJ2-3
CASSEGRLWPRQYF	TGTGCCAGCAGTGAAGGGAGGTTGTGGCCCAGGCAGTACTTC	.	TRBV6-1	TRBJ2-7
CASSLSLIAQETQYF	TGCGCCAGCAGCCTGTCCCTCATAGCGCAAGAGACCCAGTACTTC	.	TRBV5-1	TRBJ2-5
CASSEYPAGGYTF	TGTGCCAGCAGTGAATACCCAGCGGGTGGCTACACCTTC	.	TRBV2	TRBJ1-2
CASSLRAYEQYF	TGTGCCAGCAGTTTACGAGCCTACGAGCAGTACTTC	.	TRBV28	TRBJ2-7
CATSGSTGDLRTQYF	TGTGCCACCAGCGGAAGTACAGGGGATCTAAGGACGCAGTATTTT	TRBD1	TRBV15	TRBJ2-3
CASSFPGQGEEKLFF	TGTGCCAGCAGCTTTCCGGGACAGGGAGAAGAAAAACTGTTTTTT	TRBD1	TRBV5-4	TRBJ1-4
CASSPSGGPQFF	TGTGCCAGCAGCCCATCGGGAGGACCGCAGTTCTTC	TRBD2	TRBV11-2	TRBJ2-1
CASSFGQGEAFF	TGCGCCAGCAGCTTCGGGCAGGGGGAAGCTTTCTTT	.	TRBV5-1	TRBJ1-1
CASSTKDSRETQYF	TGTGCCAGCAGCACCAAGGACAGCCGAGAGACCCAGTACTTC	.	TRBV5-4	TRBJ2-5
CASSLGLAEATQYF	TGTGCCAGCAGCTTGGGACTAGCTGAGGCGACCCAGTACTTC	TRBD2	TRBV11-3	TRBJ2-5
CASSFAPEGEAFF	TGCGCCAGCAGCTTTGCCCCAGAGGGTGAAGCTTTCTTT	.	TRBV5-1	TRBJ1-1
CASSPSGGGEQFF	TGCGCCAGCAGCCCGTCCGGGGGGGGTGAGCAGTTCTTC	TRBD2	TRBV5-1	TRBJ2-1
CASSLGWDTRNTEAFF	TGTGCCAGCAGTTTAGGGTGGGACACCAGGAACACTGAAGCTTTCTTT	.	TRBV27	TRBJ1-1
CASSALEGEETQYF	TGTGCCAGCAGCGCCCTAGAGGGGGAGGAGACCCAGTACTTC	.	TRBV9	TRBJ2-5
CASSWDFPNTGELFF	TGTGCCAGTAGCTGGGACTTCCCGAACACCGGGGAGCTGTTTTTT	.	TRBV19	TRBJ2-2
CAISESYRGKLGRFRSPLHF	TGTGCCATCAGTGAGTCGTACAGGGGAAAGCTAGGGAGGTTCCGGTCACCCCTCCACTTT	TRBD1	TRBV10-3	TRBJ1-6
CATSSSPARAYTDTQYF	TGTGCCACCAGCAGCAGCCCAGCGAGAGCCTACACAGATACGCAGTATTTT	.	TRBV15	TRBJ2-3
CASTLGAGGPTDTQYF	TGCGCCAGCACCCTAGGGGCGGGGGGACCCACAGATACGCAGTATTTT	TRBD2	TRBV5-1	TRBJ2-3
CASSPSWGLYEQYF	TGTGCCAGCAGCCCCTCATGGGGGCTCTACGAGCAGTACTTC	.	TRBV4-2	TRBJ2-7
CATSKGQANYEQYF	TGTGCCACCAGCAAAGGACAGGCGAACTACGAGCAGTACTTC	TRBD1	TRBV15	TRBJ2-7
CASAWEGTQYF	TGTGCCAGCGCATGGGAGGGTACGCAGTATTTT	TRBD2	TRBV6-1	TRBJ2-3
CASSPGLAGVYEQYF	TGTGCCAGCAGTCCAGGACTAGCGGGAGTGTACGAGCAGTACTTC	TRBD2	TRBV6-5	TRBJ2-7
CASSLGQGYSYEQYF	TGTGCCAGCAGTTTAGGACAGGGGTACTCCTACGAGCAGTACTTC	TRBD1	TRBV27	TRBJ2-7
CASSPSGTGLYEQYF	TGTGCCAGCAGCCCTTCCGGGACAGGACTCTACGAGCAGTACTTC	TRBD1	TRBV7-3	TRBJ2-7
CASSETGGGLAGGRSSYNEQFF	TGCGCCAGCAGTGAAACAGGGGGGGGACTAGCGGGAGGGAGGAGCTCCTACAATGAGCAGTTCTTC	TRBD2	TRBV10-2	TRBJ2-1
CASRPETGGPYNEQFF	TGTGCCAGCAGACCAGAAACAGGGGGACCCTACAATGAGCAGTTCTTC	TRBD1	TRBV7-9	TRBJ2-1